A selection of T cell receptor beta chains follows, all from one sample in a study of tumor-infiltrating lymphocytes in primary liver carcinoma. Using its own MiXCR run on the multiplex PCR reads, TCRdb lists one record per CDR3 protein. The sample shows approximately 320,000 distinct CDR3 sequences, 45% to 70% of them seen only once. The source material was peripheral blood. The source of these receptors is a woman aged 30 to 39 with primary liver carcinoma and hepatitis B virus infection. Both conserved end residues are part of each CDR3. Fields, in order: D gene, J gene, clone size, V gene, CDR3 protein, CDR3 DNA. A D gene is named only where the DNA matches it firmly. Where a row states a size, it is once, few, many or the class of an expanded clone; other rows omit it.

D gene: NA; J gene: TRBJ1-3; clone size: few; V gene: TRBV7-9; CDR3 protein: CASSVSGGDGNTIYF; CDR3 DNA: TGTGCCAGCAGCGTAAGCGGGGGGGACGGAAACACCATATATTTT
D gene: NA; J gene: TRBJ1-3; clone size: NA; V gene: TRBV6-6; CDR3 protein: CATFYSQAALYF; CDR3 DNA: TGTGCCACTTTTTATTCGCAGGCGGCCTTATATTTT
D gene: NA; J gene: TRBJ2-1; clone size: few; V gene: TRBV14; CDR3 protein: CASSLMGRTNEQFF; CDR3 DNA: TGTGCCAGCAGTTTGATGGGAAGGACTAATGAGCAGTTCTTC
D gene: TRBD1; J gene: TRBJ2-7; clone size: NA; V gene: TRBV11-3; CDR3 protein: CASSLLTGAEQYF; CDR3 DNA: TGTGCCAGCAGCTTACTGACAGGGGCCGAGCAGTACTTC
D gene: NA; J gene: TRBJ2-7; clone size: NA; V gene: TRBV29-1; CDR3 protein: CRVTGVGHEQYF; CDR3 DNA: TGCAGGGTTACGGGCGTTGGCCACGAGCAGTACTTC
D gene: NA; J gene: TRBJ1-1; clone size: NA; V gene: TRBV6-6; CDR3 protein: CASSLGGPEAFF; CDR3 DNA: TGTGCCAGCAGTTTAGGGGGTCCTGAAGCTTTCTTT
D gene: TRBD2; J gene: TRBJ2-2; clone size: NA; V gene: TRBV7-3; CDR3 protein: CASSSSLVAGTGELFF; CDR3 DNA: TGTGCCAGCAGCTCATCTCTGGTAGCGGGAACCGGGGAGCTGTTTTTT
D gene: NA; J gene: TRBJ1-1; clone size: many; V gene: TRBV12-3/TRBV12-4; CDR3 protein: CASSVGGGVMNTEAFF; CDR3 DNA: TGTGCCAGCAGTGTAGGGGGGGGCGTCATGAACACTGAAGCTTTCTTT
D gene: TRBD1; J gene: TRBJ1-5; clone size: NA; V gene: TRBV7-9; CDR3 protein: CASSLGGQGGLQPQHF; CDR3 DNA: TGTGCCAGCAGCTTAGGGGGACAGGGCGGATTGCAGCCCCAGCATTTT
D gene: NA; J gene: TRBJ2-1; clone size: many; V gene: TRBV4-1; CDR3 protein: CASSQGSRLASNEQFF; CDR3 DNA: TGCGCCAGCAGCCAGGGCAGTCGCCTAGCGTCCAATGAGCAGTTCTTC
D gene: NA; J gene: TRBJ1-1; clone size: NA; V gene: TRBV11-3; CDR3 protein: CASSFAASSTTEAFF; CDR3 DNA: TGTGCCAGCAGCTTCGCCGCGAGTTCGACGACAGAAGCTTTCTTT
D gene: NA; J gene: TRBJ2-5; clone size: many; V gene: TRBV29-1; CDR3 protein: CSVAGRTEVPLTQYF; CDR3 DNA: TGCAGCGTCGCTGGACGTACAGAGGTTCCTTTGACCCAGTACTTC
D gene: NA; J gene: TRBJ2-4; clone size: NA; V gene: TRBV4-2; CDR3 protein: CASSQGGAGIKNIQYF; CDR3 DNA: TGTGCCAGCAGCCAAGGGGGGGCGGGAATCAAAAACATTCAGTACTTC
D gene: NA; J gene: TRBJ1-1; clone size: many; V gene: TRBV11-2; CDR3 protein: CASSLTQVNTEAFF; CDR3 DNA: TGTGCCAGCAGCTTAACCCAGGTGAACACTGAAGCTTTCTTT
D gene: NA; J gene: TRBJ1-2; clone size: many; V gene: TRBV13; CDR3 protein: CASSTFGTAYGYTF; CDR3 DNA: TGTGCCAGCAGTACATTTGGGACTGCCTATGGCTACACCTTC
D gene: NA; J gene: TRBJ2-1; clone size: NA; V gene: TRBV6-6; CDR3 protein: CASRVEYTNEQFF; CDR3 DNA: TGTGCCAGCAGAGTAGAATATACCAATGAGCAGTTCTTC
D gene: NA; J gene: TRBJ2-4; clone size: NA; V gene: TRBV30; CDR3 protein: CAWSVSSRPSYIQYF; CDR3 DNA: TGTGCCTGGAGTGTAAGTTCGAGGCCCTCTTACATTCAGTACTTC
D gene: NA; J gene: TRBJ2-7; clone size: NA; V gene: TRBV6-1; CDR3 protein: CASSDEGRGRRTSGIYEQYF; CDR3 DNA: TGTGCCAGCAGTGATGAGGGTCGGGGGCGCCGAACCTCAGGAATCTACGAGCAGTACTTC
D gene: NA; J gene: TRBJ2-5; clone size: NA; V gene: TRBV28; CDR3 protein: CASSHLSGNQETQCF; CDR3 DNA: TGTGCCAGCAGCCATTTATCCGGAAATCAAGAGACCCAGTGCTTC
D gene: NA; J gene: TRBJ1-1; clone size: NA; V gene: TRBV7-8; CDR3 protein: CASSLMWDGNTEAFF; CDR3 DNA: TGTGCCAGCAGCTTAATGTGGGACGGTAACACTGAAGCTTTCTTT
D gene: NA; J gene: TRBJ2-3; clone size: few; V gene: TRBV10-2; CDR3 protein: CASSAWDSESGDTQYF; CDR3 DNA: TGCGCCAGCAGTGCCTGGGACTCGGAGAGCGGAGATACGCAGTATTTT
D gene: NA; J gene: TRBJ2-7; clone size: few; V gene: TRBV12-3/TRBV12-4; CDR3 protein: CASSFLSGSYEQYF; CDR3 DNA: TGTGCCAGCAGTTTCCTGAGCGGCTCCTACGAGCAGTACTTC
D gene: TRBD2; J gene: TRBJ2-1; clone size: NA; V gene: TRBV11-3; CDR3 protein: CASSPPGGLADSSYNEQFF; CDR3 DNA: TGTGCCAGCAGCCCCCCAGGGGGACTAGCGGATAGCTCCTACAATGAGCAGTTCTTC
D gene: TRBD1; J gene: TRBJ1-1; clone size: NA; V gene: TRBV10-2; CDR3 protein: CASSPDRGSTTFF; CDR3 DNA: TGCGCCAGCAGTCCGGACAGGGGTTCTACGACTTTCTTT
D gene: NA; J gene: TRBJ1-5; clone size: NA; V gene: TRBV5-1; CDR3 protein: CASSSGFGNQPQHF; CDR3 DNA: TGCGCCAGCAGTTCCGGCTTCGGCAATCAGCCCCAGCATTTT
D gene: NA; J gene: TRBJ1-3; clone size: NA; V gene: TRBV7-9; CDR3 protein: CTSSLVSGGSGNTIYF; CDR3 DNA: TGTACCAGCAGCTTAGTCTCCGGAGGCTCTGGAAACACCATATATTTT
D gene: TRBD2; J gene: TRBJ2-3; clone size: NA; V gene: TRBV6-1; CDR3 protein: CASSPLAGATDMQYF; CDR3 DNA: TGTGCCAGCAGTCCCTTAGCGGGAGCCACAGATATGCAGTATTTT
D gene: TRBD2; J gene: TRBJ2-5; clone size: many; V gene: TRBV4-2; CDR3 protein: CASSQGTSDQETQYF; CDR3 DNA: TGTGCCAGCAGCCAAGGGACTAGCGACCAAGAGACCCAGTACTTC
D gene: NA; J gene: TRBJ2-1; clone size: few; V gene: TRBV6-2/TRBV6-3; CDR3 protein: CASSWTVNYNEQFF; CDR3 DNA: TGTGCCAGCAGTTGGACAGTGAACTACAATGAGCAGTTCTTC
D gene: NA; J gene: TRBJ1-2; clone size: few; V gene: TRBV6-6; CDR3 protein: CASSYLGWDKMPNYGYTF; CDR3 DNA: TGTGCCAGCAGTTACTTAGGGTGGGACAAAATGCCAAACTATGGCTACACCTTC
D gene: NA; J gene: TRBJ2-7; clone size: NA; V gene: TRBV18; CDR3 protein: CASSKSGGPYEQYF; CDR3 DNA: TGTGCCAGCTCCAAGTCCGGGGGGCCCTACGAGCAGTACTTC
D gene: NA; J gene: TRBJ2-3; clone size: many; V gene: TRBV12-3/TRBV12-4; CDR3 protein: CASSPRRGAADTQYF; CDR3 DNA: TGTGCCAGCAGTCCCCGCAGAGGGGCGGCAGATACGCAGTATTTT
D gene: NA; J gene: TRBJ2-1; clone size: many; V gene: TRBV4-3; CDR3 protein: CASSQERGLYNEQFF; CDR3 DNA: TGCGCCAGCAGCCAAGAGCGGGGATTATACAATGAGCAGTTCTTC